This T cell receptor beta chain was obtained from a study of cytomegalovirus exposure and HLA in healthy donors. Study-wide results and caveats: Researchers reported from a later analysis that most CMV-associated TCR beta chains appeared HLA-restricted.

The CDR3 totals 18 residues. The V segment lost 1 base and the J segment 0 bases; nucleotides outside the gene matches: 10. The table lists this clone with a count of one. Its antigen is undetermined. 60 Vbeta and 13 Jbeta primers were used in PCR. TCRdb's table, derived via immunoSEQ multiplex PCR, lists solely in-frame clones and lacks some. The repertoire has tens of thousands of clones, around 77% of them found once; the top ten carry around 6.3%. This receptor was identified in a man aged 45-60 years in good health and CMV-seronegative. The gene calls are TRBV6-7 and TRBJ2-7; 9 positions agree with TRBD1. TRBV6-7 is placed among ORFs of uncertain function. Sequencing used PBMCs. CDR3 nucleotide sequence: TGTGCCAGCAGTTACTTGAACCACTTGGACAGGGGCTCCTACGAGCAGTACTTC. Translation: CASSYLNHLDRGSYEQYF.